This T cell receptor beta chain was sequenced in a study of monozygotic twins with inflammatory bowel disease. Broader study findings: Those with IBD had lower TCRbeta diversity (inverse Simpson) than their healthy co-twins did. IBD patients shared fewer clonotypes with other individuals than healthy twins, especially patients with disease activity signs.

Remarks on this clonotype: Its matching antigen is unknown.

Approximately 3,200 ng of total RNA went into each TCR library. TCRdb processed the 5' RACE reads again and assigns one entry to each CDR3 protein, with no DNA. In total, the table holds approximately 400,000 distinct CDR3 sequences. CDR1 is MDHEN, CDR2 SYDVKM, per germline. The CDR3 spans 15 residues. The sequence was obtained from a human donor with ulcerative colitis or Crohn's disease, or a healthy co-twin of an affected twin (not recorded which). Material: blood. This chain connects TRBV28 to TRBJ2-3; TCRdb's D call, TRBD2, is unchecked because there is no DNA. CDR3 amino acids: CASSLSLGSTDTQYF.